The next 12 T cell receptor beta chains were all read from a single sample in a study of T cell responses to AZD1222 COVID-19 vaccine. Profiling relied on immunoSEQ multiplex PCR, and the TCRdb table lists in-frame clones only, not all of them. The table records 140,000 to 150,000 clones, roughly 88% of them present only once. Sequenced here: peripheral blood, sampled on day 0 of AZD1222 vaccination. All receptors come from an adult in good health.

This clone was picked up one time. The CDR3 protein is CASSPRAASSGKETQYF. In DNA form, the CDR3 reads TGTGCCAGCAGCCCCCGGGCTGCATCGTCGGGCAAAGAGACCCAGTACTTC. The rearrangement joins TRBV7-2 to TRBJ2-5; D gene ambiguous. The CDR3 has 17 amino acids. Germline values: CDR1 SGHTA, CDR2 FQGNSA. Trimming took 5 bases from V and 3 from J, leaving 22 bases between them.

This chain connects TRBV10-3 to TRBJ1-5; no firm D call. V was pared by 4 bases and J by 1 base, with 8 bases between. Germline CDR1 ENHRY, CDR2 SYGVKD. The CDR3 length is 14 residues. DNA for the CDR3: TGTGCCATCAGTGGCCCGCAGAGCAATCAGCCCCAGCATTTT. Its protein product is CAISGPQSNQPQHF.

The CDR3 nucleotides read TGTGCCACCAGCAGGGGGACAGGGGGTGGTCAGCCCCAGCATTTT. It translates to CATSRGTGGGQPQHF. The chain employs TRBV15 and TRBJ1-5; 11 bases are a match to TRBD1. This CDR3 is 15 amino acids long. With 3 bases clipped from V and 6 bases from J, the junction kept 4 bases outside the gene matches. Germline values: CDR1 LNHNV, CDR2 YYDKDF (reference sequence).

This clone was counted once. The V and J genes are TRBV5-1 and TRBJ2-2, with D uncertain. V lost 0 bases and J lost 0, with 12 bases in between. Per the germline V gene, CDR1 is SGHRS and CDR2 is YFSETQ. The CDR3 has 17 residues. The CDR3 loop is CASSLAPGHANTGELFF. Here the CDR3 DNA reads TGCGCCAGCAGCTTGGCGCCGGGCCACGCGAACACCGGGGAGCTGTTTTTT.

The chain links TRBV5-4 to TRBJ1-1, with D possibly being TRBD1 (5 bases). From germline, CDR1 is SGHNT and CDR2 YYREEE (reference sequence). V dropped 2 bases and J dropped 7 bases, with 12 bases sitting between them. The CDR3 is 13 residues long. CDR3 nucleotides: TGTGCCAGCAGCTTACAGGATGGGGGTGAAGCTTTCTTT. This codes for CASSLQDGGEAFF.

The chain has TRBV11-2 and TRBJ2-7; 8 bases match TRBD1. Germline lookup yields CDR1 SGHAT and CDR2 FQNNGV. The V gene end was trimmed by 4 bases and the J gene end by 7 bases; junction bases not matched to a gene: 6. The CDR3 totals 13 residues. CDR3 loop: CASSSFGQGEQYF. CDR3 bases: TGTGCCAGCAGCTCGTTCGGACAGGGAGAGCAGTACTTC.

CDR3 nucleotides: TGCAGCGTTGACTTGAGGGACAGGACTGAAGCTTTCTTT. It translates to CSVDLRDRTEAFF. V usage is TRBV29-1 and J usage is TRBJ1-1; 8 bases map to TRBD1. This CDR3 contains 13 residues. The germline gives CDR1 SQVTM, CDR2 ANQGSEA. J lost 5 bases, V lost 3 bases, and 5 bases had no gene match.

The chain joins TRBV5-6 to TRBJ1-2; D perhaps matches TRBD1 (5 bases). Germline V gives CDR1 SGHDT, CDR2 YYEEEE. V was clipped by 5 bases and J by 3 bases, with 11 bases between them. CDR3 length: 13 residues. CDR3 DNA sequence: TGTGCCAGCAGTTCTGGGACGGACTATGGCTACACCTTC. Translation: CASSSGTDYGYTF. Full variable domain (rest looked up from reference TRBV5-6 and TRBJ1-2): DAGVTQSPTHLIKTRGQQVTLRCSPKSGHDTVSWYQQALGQGPQFIFQYYEEEERQRGNFPDRFSGHQFPNYSSELNVNALLLGDSALYLCASSSGTDYGYTFGSGTRLTVV.

This chain uses TRBV30 with TRBJ1-6, with D possibly matching TRBD1 (5 bases). CDR1 GTSNPN and CDR2 SVGIG come from the germline V gene (reference sequence). Deletions cut 4 bases from V and 5 bases from J, with 15 bases between. This CDR3 is 15 amino acids long. CDR3 sequence reads: CAWNSGRLDNSPLHF. The CDR3 DNA reads as TGTGCCTGGAACTCGGGGCGTCTTGATAATTCACCCCTCCACTTT. The complete variable domain, with remaining parts taken from reference TRBV30 and TRBJ1-6, reads SQTIHQWPATLVQPVGSPLSLECTVEGTSNPNLYWYRQAAGRGLQLLFYSVGIGQISSEVPQNLSASRPQDRQFILSSKKLLLSDSGFYLCAWNSGRLDNSPLHFGNGTRLTVT.

The rearrangement joins TRBV7-9 to TRBJ2-5; D gene ambiguous. Between the trimmed V and J ends, which lost 5 bases and 2 bases, there was a span of 15 bases. This CDR3 spans 15 amino acids. Germline values: CDR1 SEHNR, CDR2 FQNEAQ (reference sequence). CDR3: CASSPAPPGQETQYF. For the CDR3, the DNA is TGTGCCAGCAGCCCAGCGCCCCCGGGTCAAGAGACCCAGTACTTC.

V and J are TRBV5-1 and TRBJ1-1; TRBD1 matches at 7 bases. The germline gives CDR1 SGHRS, CDR2 YFSETQ. Trimming at V came to 0 bases and at J to 5 bases, leaving 10 bases not matched to a gene. This CDR3 is 16 amino acids long. The CDR3 is CASSLDLRGRETEAFF. In DNA, the CDR3 is TGCGCCAGCAGCTTGGACTTGAGGGGGCGGGAGACTGAAGCTTTCTTT.

CDR3 protein: CASSLTSGGPNTGELFF. The CDR3 DNA reads as TGTGCCAGCAGCTTGACTAGCGGGGGCCCGAACACCGGGGAGCTGTTTTTT. The chain couples TRBV5-8 to TRBJ2-2, with 11 nucleotides matching TRBD2. The CDR3 is made up of 17 amino acids. The junction had 2 bases not matched to a gene; V was cut back by 1 base and J by 0 bases. Germline V gives CDR1 SGHTS, CDR2 YDEGEE.